This TCR beta chain stems from a study of T cells expressing NK-cell markers. Findings and caveats of the study: The study found dominant NKG2C+ clonotypes at about 1.0-8% of CD8+ T cells in about six donors.

This CDR3 region has 17 residues. Per the germline V gene, CDR1 is SGHVS and CDR2 is FQNEAQ. Reanalyzing the 5' RACE reads, TCRdb keeps one entry per CDR3 protein, without DNA. The sample's table shows hundreds of thousands of distinct CDR3 sequences. On this clonotype itself: What it recognizes is unknown.

The sample consisted of blood T cells: a sorted CD56 or NKG2C T cell subset, CD4+ or CD8+ T cells, or bulk PBMC T cells (not recorded which). This chain joins TRBV7-8 and TRBJ2-7; no DNA is available, so the TRBD2 call from TCRdb remains unchecked. The sequence was collected from a man between 18 and 69 years old in good health. CDR3 protein: CASSPSGGLAGLIEQYF.